This is a list of T cell receptor beta chains from one sample in a study of blood T cells in healthy people across ages. A single record per CDR3 protein comes from TCRdb applying MiXCR to the 5' RACE reads. The data hold under 700,000 distinct CDR3 sequences, with under 30% observed a single time. The sample was also linked to a second study, of T cells of mothers and their children.

Sequencing was carried out using blood. Every receptor here comes from a boy younger than 18 in good health. Both conserved end residues are part of each CDR3. A D gene is named only where the DNA matches it firmly. Rows may omit the clone size; those that give it use once, few, many or a size class.

D | size | J | V | DNA | CDR3
TRBD2 | few | TRBJ2-7 | TRBV15 | TGTGCCACCAGCAGCTGGACTAGCACCTACGAGCAGTACTTC | CATSSWTSTYEQYF
TRBD1 | . | TRBJ2-7 | TRBV15 | TGTGCCACCAGCAGCGAACATTTGGGACAGCTTACCTACGAGCAGTACTTC | CATSSEHLGQLTYEQYF
. | . | TRBJ1-1 | TRBV7-9 | TGTGCCAGCAGCCCGTCTCTTGGTAGTACTGAAGCTTTCTTT | CASSPSLGSTEAFF
. | . | TRBJ2-2 | TRBV10-3 | TGTGGCATCAGGACGGGACTTTTCGAGGAGCTGTTTTTT | CGIRTGLFEELFF
. | . | TRBJ1-4 | TRBV5-5 | TGTGCCAGCAGCTTGCCCACAGGACCAGCTAATGAAAAACTGTTTTTT | CASSLPTGPANEKLFF
. | . | TRBJ2-1 | TRBV18 | TGTGCCAGCTCACCGGGAGAGAATCTGTACAATGAGCAGTTCTTC | CASSPGENLYNEQFF
. | . | TRBJ1-2 | TRBV15 | TGTGCCACCAGCAGAGAAAAGGGGAGGTATGGCTACACCTTC | CATSREKGRYGYTF
. | . | TRBJ2-7 | TRBV4-3 | TGCGCCAGCAGCCAAGAATTTTACAACGAGCAGTACTTC | CASSQEFYNEQYF
. | . | TRBJ2-1 | TRBV20-1 | TGCAGTGCTAGCTTCCACCAACATGAGCAGTTCTTC | CSASFHQHEQFF
TRBD1 | . | TRBJ2-7 | TRBV7-9 | TGTGCCAGCAGCTTAGGAGCGGGGACAGGGGTGGGCTACGAGCAGTACTTC | CASSLGAGTGVGYEQYF
. | few | TRBJ1-2 | TRBV6-1 | TGTGCCAGCAGGGGGACTAACTATGGCTACACCTTC | CASRGTNYGYTF
. | . | TRBJ1-3 | TRBV2 | TGTGCCAGCAGTGCTGCCAGGTCAGATGGAAACACCATATATTTT | CASSAARSDGNTIYF
TRBD1 | . | TRBJ1-2 | TRBV7-2 | TGTGCCAGCAGCTCGTCCGAGGGCTACAGGGGTGGAGGCTACACCTTC | CASSSSEGYRGGGYTF
TRBD2 | . | TRBJ2-2 | TRBV7-2 | TGTGCCAGCAGCGAAGCGGGAGGGTCCGGGGAGCTGTTTTTT | CASSEAGGSGELFF
TRBD1 | . | TRBJ1-1 | TRBV7-3 | TGTGCCAGCAGCTCGAACAGGGGGACTGAAGCTTTCTTT | CASSSNRGTEAFF
. | . | TRBJ1-1 | TRBV6-5 | TGTGCCAGCAGCTGCAGGGGACCCACTTTCTTT | CASSCRGPTFF
TRBD1 | many | TRBJ1-4 | TRBV20-1 | TGCAGTGCCAGACAGGGGGCCCGTGGAGAAAAACTGTTTTTT | CSARQGARGEKLFF
. | . | TRBJ1-5 | TRBV25-1 | TGTGCCAGCAGTGACAGGGCGGCCAATCAGCCCCAGCATTTT | CASSDRAANQPQHF
. | . | TRBJ2-1 | TRBV6-5 | TGTGCCAGCAGCCTTGCAGGGATGAGTGAGCAGTTCTTC | CASSLAGMSEQFF
TRBD2 | few | TRBJ2-7 | TRBV6-2/TRBV6-3 | TGTGCCAGCAATCCGGGACTAGCGGGAGGGATCTCCTACGAGCAGTACTTC | CASNPGLAGGISYEQYF
. | few | TRBJ2-5 | TRBV7-9 | TGTGCCAGCAGCTTACATGTTGAGACCCAGTACTTC | CASSLHVETQYF
. | . | TRBJ2-3 | TRBV6-6 | TGTGCCAGCAGTAGAGGCCCCGGGACTAGCACAGATACGCAGTATTTT | CASSRGPGTSTDTQYF
TRBD2 | . | TRBJ2-7 | TRBV29-1 | TGCAGCGTTGAACTAGCGGGCAACTACGAGCAGTACTTC | CSVELAGNYEQYF
. | . | TRBJ2-6 | TRBV19 | TGTGCCAGTAGTGGCCTGAACTCTGGGGCCATCGTCCTGACTTTC | CASSGLNSGAIVLTF
TRBD1 | . | TRBJ1-5 | TRBV20-1 | TGCAGTGCCCTTAAAGGGACAGCTTATAGCAATCAGCCCCAGCATTTT | CSALKGTAYSNQPQHF
. | few | TRBJ1-2 | TRBV6-2/TRBV6-3 | TGTGCCAGCACCTCCCTCCGGGACGGCTTCTATGGCTACACCTTC | CASTSLRDGFYGYTF
TRBD2 | many | TRBJ2-7 | TRBV6-5 | TGTGCCAGCAGTCCAAGACTAGCGGGAGAGGGGGAGCAGTACTTC | CASSPRLAGEGEQYF
. | few | TRBJ2-4 | TRBV2 | TGTGCCAGCAGTGAAGACCTCGAACTAGCCAAAAACATTCAGTACTTC | CASSEDLELAKNIQYF
TRBD2 | many | TRBJ2-4 | TRBV7-2 | TGTGCCAGCAGCTTAGGGAGACTAGCGGGGGGGCCAGACATTCAGTACTTC | CASSLGRLAGGPDIQYF
. | . | TRBJ2-1 | TRBV15 | TGTGCCACCAGTGATCTCATCCCCTCTGACAATGAGCAGTTCTTC | CATSDLIPSDNEQFF
. | . | TRBJ1-2 | TRBV7-2 | TGTGCCAGCAGCTTAGTCCCCGGCCGGGGCAGTGGCTACCCCTTC | CASSLVPGRGSGYPF
. | . | TRBJ1-3 | TRBV29-1 | TGCAGCGTTGAAGATCCGAACAGGGTCTCTGGAAACACCATATATTTT | CSVEDPNRVSGNTIYF
TRBD2 | . | TRBJ2-3 | TRBV12-3/TRBV12-4 | TGTGCCAGCTCTGGGGCTAGCGGGAGGGCCGCAGATACGCAGTATTTT | CASSGASGRAADTQYF
TRBD2 | few | TRBJ2-3 | TRBV19 | TGTGCCAGTAGTATCTTAGCGGGACGTACAGATACGCAGTATTTT | CASSILAGRTDTQYF
. | . | TRBJ1-2 | TRBV29-1 | TGCAGCGTTGAAAATCCCCGGGCCCACCTCTTC | CSVENPRAHLF
. | . | TRBJ1-6 | TRBV10-3 | TGTGCCATCGGTAGGGCCGGGGGATCACCCCTCCACTTT | CAIGRAGGSPLHF
. | . | TRBJ1-1 | TRBV28 | TGTGCCAGCAGTCCAATGAGGGACGGCTACATGAACACTGAAGCTTTCTTT | CASSPMRDGYMNTEAFF
TRBD2 | . | TRBJ2-1 | TRBV12-3/TRBV12-4 | TGTGCCAGCAGTCCCCAGACTAGCGGGGGGCCCGGAGGTGAGCAGTTCTTC | CASSPQTSGGPGGEQFF
TRBD1 | . | TRBJ2-5 | TRBV6-1 | TGTGCCAGCAGTGAAGTCGGGGCAGGGGGTGGTGAGTTC | CASSEVGAGGGEF
TRBD1 | . | TRBJ2-3 | TRBV20-1 | TGCAGTGCGAGACAGGCAGGGGGTACAGATACGCAGTATTTT | CSARQAGGTDTQYF
. | few | TRBJ2-7 | TRBV9 | TGTGCCAGCAGCGTAGAGCAGGGGGGACCCGAGCAGTACTTC | CASSVEQGGPEQYF
TRBD2 | . | TRBJ2-1 | TRBV7-2 | TGTGCCAGCAGCTCCGAATCGGGGGGGCTCCCATACAATGAGCAGTTCTTC | CASSSESGGLPYNEQFF
. | . | TRBJ2-6 | TRBV7-6 | TGTGCCAGCAGCTTAGTTTCGGGTCTATACTCTGGGGCCAACGTCCTGACTTTC | CASSLVSGLYSGANVLTF
. | . | TRBJ2-5 | TRBV11-3 | TGTGCCAGTAGCGACCTGGGCCAAGAGACCCAGTACTTC | CASSDLGQETQYF
. | . | TRBJ2-1 | TRBV11-3 | TGTGCCAGCAGCCCCCCGGGGAACAATGAGCAGTTCTTC | CASSPPGNNEQFF
. | few | TRBJ1-1 | TRBV6-5 | TGTGCCAGCAGTTACTTCCGAAGGCTGGAGAACACTGAAGCTTTCTTT | CASSYFRRLENTEAFF
TRBD2 | . | TRBJ2-3 | TRBV6-4 | TGTGCCAGCAGTGAGGGGGGACTAGATGAGGGAACAGATACGCAGTATTTT | CASSEGGLDEGTDTQYF
. | . | TRBJ1-1 | TRBV20-1 | TGCAGTGCTAGAAATGGGGAGGGGGCTGAAGCTTTCTTT | CSARNGEGAEAFF
TRBD2 | few | TRBJ2-1 | TRBV4-1 | TGCGCCAGCAGCCAAACCCCTAGCGGTACCTACAATGAGCAGTTCTTC | CASSQTPSGTYNEQFF
. | . | TRBJ2-4 | TRBV7-2 | TGTGCCAGCAGCTCCCCCCAGAACATTCAGTACTTC | CASSSPQNIQYF
. | . | TRBJ1-1 | TRBV29-1 | TGCAGCGTTGCTGAAGCCATGGAAGCTTTCTTT | CSVAEAMEAFF
TRBD1 | few | TRBJ1-4 | TRBV7-9 | TGTGCCAGCAGCCCCCTCGGACAGGGAGGGATCGCTAATGAAAAACTGTTTTTT | CASSPLGQGGIANEKLFF
TRBD1 | . | TRBJ1-6 | TRBV25-1 | TGTGCCAGCAGTGACGAACAGGGGTCGCCTTCACCCCTCCACTTT | CASSDEQGSPSPLHF
TRBD2 | . | TRBJ2-5 | TRBV11-2 | TGTGCCAGCAGGGGACTAGCGGGGGGATCTGGGCGGTTCTTC | CASRGLAGGSGRFF
. | few | TRBJ2-5 | TRBV7-9 | TGTGCCAGCAGCTTAGCCGACGGAGGGGAGGAGACCCAGTACTTC | CASSLADGGEETQYF